This is a list of T cell receptor beta chains from one sample in a study of human CD8 memory T cell subsets. No DNA is given; TCRdb re-called the 5' RACE reads and lists each CDR3 protein once. The sample includes around 10,000 distinct CDR3 sequences. Sequencing was performed on CD8+ T cells from PBMCs. These receptors all stem from a human donor in good health. CDR3s include the opening cysteine and the closing phenylalanine or tryptophan. The size of a clone is reported for some rows only, either as once, few or many, or as a class for expanded clones.

abundance	j_gene	v_gene	CDR3aa
medium-sized	TRBJ1-1	TRBV5-1	CASSPGQGQAFF
.	TRBJ1-1	TRBV10-2	CASSEDTLGGAFTDTEAFF
.	TRBJ1-1	TRBV19	CASSITSGHTEAFF
.	TRBJ1-5	TRBV6-2/TRBV6-3	CASSKGQRGWDQPQHF
.	TRBJ2-3	TRBV4-3	CASSQDGSSGSTADTQYF
.	TRBJ2-7	TRBV6-6	CASTDYDNSYEQYF
.	TRBJ2-5	TRBV7-9	CASSSPGGEQETQYF
.	TRBJ1-2	TRBV5-1	CASSLDSLKGYTF
.	TRBJ1-1	TRBV3-2	CASSQDRASLANTEAFF
.	TRBJ2-1	TRBV12-3/TRBV12-4	CASSPPGAYNEQFF
.	TRBJ1-2	TRBV20-1	CSAAPGQGAFADGYTF
.	TRBJ2-5	TRBV3-2	CASSLPCSGQETQYF
.	TRBJ2-5	TRBV28	CASSASRDSSRETQYF
.	TRBJ1-2	TRBV5-6	CASSLARPVYGYTF